This TCR beta chain emerged from a study of blood T cells in healthy people across ages. Study summary: About one barcoded beta molecule was captured per two T cells (by template switching). Findings and caveats of the study: Roughly linear declines in TCR beta diversity per million T cells occurred with age.

Per-sample PBMC isolation yielded at least 6.5 million cells. Per sample, at least 5 micrograms of total RNA were extracted. This clonotype has only a few counts. Its specificity is unknown. Per germline, CDR1 SNHLY and CDR2 FYNNEI. J gave up 9 bases and V 5 bases, and 12 bases lay outside the gene matches. The CDR3 runs 16 residues. Through a sample-barcoded 5' primer and a J-beta primer mix, a second PCR was run for roughly 7 to 11 cycles. TCRdb ran MiXCR on the 5' RACE reads and lists one entry per CDR3 protein. Here the sample spans roughly 1.7 million distinct CDR3 sequences, 30% to 35% being singletons.

The chain combines TRBV2 with TRBJ2-1, with TRBD2 matching 11 bases. This clonotype was obtained from a woman younger than 45 in good health. The specimen was blood. This CDR3 reads CASSIELRLAGSEQFF. In DNA, the CDR3 is TGTGCCAGCAGTATCGAGTTGAGACTAGCGGGAAGTGAGCAGTTCTTC.